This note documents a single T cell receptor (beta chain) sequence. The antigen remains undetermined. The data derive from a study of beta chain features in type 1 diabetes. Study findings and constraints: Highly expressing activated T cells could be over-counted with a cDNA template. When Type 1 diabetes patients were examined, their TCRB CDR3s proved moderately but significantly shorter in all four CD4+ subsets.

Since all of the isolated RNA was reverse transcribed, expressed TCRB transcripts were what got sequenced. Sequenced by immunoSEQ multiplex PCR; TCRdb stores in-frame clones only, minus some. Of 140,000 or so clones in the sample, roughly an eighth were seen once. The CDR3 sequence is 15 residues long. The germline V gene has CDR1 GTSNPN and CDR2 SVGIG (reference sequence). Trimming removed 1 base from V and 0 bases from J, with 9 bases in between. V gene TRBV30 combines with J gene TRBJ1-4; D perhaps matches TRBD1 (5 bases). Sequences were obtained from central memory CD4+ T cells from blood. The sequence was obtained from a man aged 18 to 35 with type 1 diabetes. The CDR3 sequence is CAWSGQGATNEKLFF. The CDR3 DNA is TGTGCCTGGAGTGGGCAGGGAGCAACTAATGAAAAACTGTTTTTT.